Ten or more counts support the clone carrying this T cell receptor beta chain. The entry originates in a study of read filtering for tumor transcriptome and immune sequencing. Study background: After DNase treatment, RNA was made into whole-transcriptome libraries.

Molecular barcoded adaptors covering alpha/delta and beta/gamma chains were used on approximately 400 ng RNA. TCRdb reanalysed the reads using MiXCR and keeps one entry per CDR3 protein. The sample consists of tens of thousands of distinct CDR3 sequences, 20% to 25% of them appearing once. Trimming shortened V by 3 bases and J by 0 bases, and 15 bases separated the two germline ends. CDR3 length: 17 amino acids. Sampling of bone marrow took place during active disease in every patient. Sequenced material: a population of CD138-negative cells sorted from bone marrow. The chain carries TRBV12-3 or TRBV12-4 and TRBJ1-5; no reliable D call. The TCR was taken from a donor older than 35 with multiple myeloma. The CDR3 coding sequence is TGTGCCAGCAGTTTGAATGTCTTGGGTTATAGCAATCAGCCCCAGCATTTT. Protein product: CASSLNVLGYSNQPQHF.